Given below is one T cell receptor (beta chain) in context. The germline CDR1 and CDR2 sequences are MNHNY and SVGAGI (reference sequence). V lost 1 base to trimming and J lost 4 bases; unmatched junction nucleotides: 6. This CDR3 contains 16 residues. Clones were sequenced by immunoSEQ multiplex PCR, and TCRdb holds only the in-frame ones, with some missing. The sample gives about 54,000 clones, 84% of which show up once; more than 1% is in the top ten. The data derive from a study of OX40 agonist ivuxolimab in advanced cancers. Study-level background: An anti-OX40 (CD134) antibody with agonistic activity, ivuxolimab, was administered to patients. Aged roughly 23 to 79 with a mean of approximately 57 years, they were approximately 79% male.

Sequenced here: CD4+ or CD8+ T cells sorted from blood, sampled in a trial of the OX40 agonist ivuxolimab. V usage is TRBV6-6 and J usage is TRBJ2-2; 7 bases map to TRBD2. The sequence came from an adult with an advanced solid tumor such as melanoma, head and neck, liver or kidney cancer. The CDR3: CASSYLRGRATGELFF. CDR3 nucleotide sequence: TGTGCCAGCAGTTACTTGCGGGGGAGGGCCACCGGGGAGCTGTTTTTT.